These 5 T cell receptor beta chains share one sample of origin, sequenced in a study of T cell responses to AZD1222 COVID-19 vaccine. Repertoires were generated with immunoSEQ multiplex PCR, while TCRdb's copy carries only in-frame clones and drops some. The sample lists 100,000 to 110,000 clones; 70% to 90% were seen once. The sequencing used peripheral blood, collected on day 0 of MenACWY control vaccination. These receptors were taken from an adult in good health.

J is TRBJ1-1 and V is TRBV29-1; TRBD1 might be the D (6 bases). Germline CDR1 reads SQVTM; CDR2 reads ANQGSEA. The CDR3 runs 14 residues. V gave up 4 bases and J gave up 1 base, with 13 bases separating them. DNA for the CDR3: TGCAGCGTTGCCCTAACAGGGTCGAACACTGAAGCTTTCTTT. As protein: CSVALTGSNTEAFF.

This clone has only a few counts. The CDR3 DNA reads TGTGCCAGCAGCCCCCCTGCGGGGGCCAGAACAGATACGCAGTATTTT. Encoded protein: CASSPPAGARTDTQYF. The V gene is TRBV7-9, the J gene TRBJ2-3; a weak D match, TRBD2 (7 bases). This CDR3 comprises 16 residues. V shed 5 bases and J shed 3 bases, with 18 bases lying between them. The germline CDR1 and CDR2 sequences are SEHNR and FQNEAQ (reference sequence).

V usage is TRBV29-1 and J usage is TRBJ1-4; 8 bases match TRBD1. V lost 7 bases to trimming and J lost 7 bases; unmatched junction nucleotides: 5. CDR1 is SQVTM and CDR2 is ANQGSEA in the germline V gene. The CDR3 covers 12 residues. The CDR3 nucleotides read TGCAGCGGCAGGGGGCTTGGTGAAAAACTGTTTTTT. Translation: CSGRGLGEKLFF.

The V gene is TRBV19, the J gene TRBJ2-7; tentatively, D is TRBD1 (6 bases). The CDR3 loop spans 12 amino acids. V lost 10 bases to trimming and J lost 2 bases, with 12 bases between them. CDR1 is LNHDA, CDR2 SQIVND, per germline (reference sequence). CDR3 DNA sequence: TGTGCCACCGGTGGACAGACCTACGAGCAGTACTTC. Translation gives CATGGQTYEQYF. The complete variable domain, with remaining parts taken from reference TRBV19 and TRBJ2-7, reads DGGITQSPKYLFRKEGQNVTLSCEQNLNHDAMYWYRQDPGQGLRLIYYSQIVNDFQKGDIAEGYSVSREKKESFPLTVTSAQKNPTAFYLCATGGQTYEQYFGPGTRLTVT.

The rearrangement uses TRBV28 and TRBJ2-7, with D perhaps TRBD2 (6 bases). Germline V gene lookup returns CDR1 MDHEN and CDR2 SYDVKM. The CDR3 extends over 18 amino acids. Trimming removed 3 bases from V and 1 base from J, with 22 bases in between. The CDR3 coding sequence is TGTGCCAGCAGTTTCCAAGAGACTAGAGCTCTCTTTTCCTACGAGCAGTACTTC. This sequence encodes CASSFQETRALFSYEQYF.